This T cell receptor beta chain was obtained from a study of human T cells and chemical hapten exposure. Overall study results and limits: As the donors had alopecia, their immune response may differ from healthy people's.

This clonotype was seen a handful of times. Antigen specificity is unknown. Germline V lookup: CDR1 SGHKS, CDR2 YYEKEE (reference sequence). The V end lost 1 base, the J end lost 4 bases, and 8 bases lay between the germline ends. CDR3 length: 14 residues. One entry per CDR3 protein results from TCRdb running MiXCR on the RACE reads. This table holds about 120,000 distinct CDR3 sequences, roughly 13% found once. The sample's time point: pre-sensitization, week 0. Stated treatment: therapeutic diphenylcyclopropenone sensitization with weekly scalp DPC. This sample comprised whole blood, obtained in connection with sensitization to the hapten diphenylcyclopropenone (DPC). The receptor's source is a woman aged 18-30 years with alopecia areata. Some clones in this sample may be carry-over from other donors' samples. The V gene is TRBV5-5, the J gene TRBJ2-2; weak D call: TRBD1 (6 bases). The CDR3: CASSLLTGTGELFF. The CDR3 coding sequence is TGTGCCAGCAGCTTGCTGACAGGCACCGGGGAGCTGTTTTTT.